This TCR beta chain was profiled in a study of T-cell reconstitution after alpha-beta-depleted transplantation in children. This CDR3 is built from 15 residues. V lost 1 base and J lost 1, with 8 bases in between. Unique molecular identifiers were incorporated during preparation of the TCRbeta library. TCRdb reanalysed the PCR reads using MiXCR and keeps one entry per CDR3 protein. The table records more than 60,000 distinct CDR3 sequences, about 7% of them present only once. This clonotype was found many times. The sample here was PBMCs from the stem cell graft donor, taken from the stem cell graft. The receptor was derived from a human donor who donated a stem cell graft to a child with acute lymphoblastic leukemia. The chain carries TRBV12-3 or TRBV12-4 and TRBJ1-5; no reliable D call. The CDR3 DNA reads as TGTGCCAGCAGTTTAGACAATTTAAGCAATCAGCCCCAGCATTTT. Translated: CASSLDNLSNQPQHF.